The next 28 T cell receptor beta chains were all read from a single sample in a study of CD8 T cells in ankylosing spondylitis. TCRdb re-called the 5' RACE reads through MiXCR, storing one row per CDR3 protein. The table lists fewer than 400,000 distinct CDR3 sequences, 14% to 15% of them singletons. Sequenced input: blood, either unsorted or a sorted T cell fraction (not recorded which). The receptors were gathered from a male donor with ankylosing spondylitis or in good health (not recorded which).

This clonotype has at least ten counts. The rearrangement joins TRBV5-1 to TRBJ2-2, with D possibly being TRBD2 (6 bases). The CDR3 runs to 14 residues. The V gene's germline CDR1 is SGHRS and CDR2 YFSETQ. V was pared by 0 bases and J by 6 bases, with 9 bases between. Here the CDR3 DNA reads TGCGCCAGCAGCTTGGGCGGGGAAGCCGGGGAGCTGTTTTTT. Its translation is CASSLGGEAGELFF. Using reference TRBV5-1 and TRBJ2-2 for the parts outside the CDR3, the full variable domain is KAGVTQTPRYLIKTRGQQVTLSCSPISGHRSVSWYQQTPGQGLQFLFEYFSETQRNKGNFPGRFSGRQFSNSRSEMNVSTLELGDSALYLCASSLGGEAGELFFGEGSRLTVL.

This clonotype was seen only a few times. The chain recombines TRBV5-1 with TRBJ1-1; unclear D gene. CDR1 is SGHRS and CDR2 is YFSETQ in the germline V gene. The CDR3 has 15 amino acids. V was clipped by 5 bases and J by 0 bases, with 14 bases between them. The CDR3 region has the DNA TGCGCCAGCAGGTCCTTGGCAGCCATGAACACTGAAGCTTTCTTT. It yields the protein CASRSLAAMNTEAFF.

The chain is built from TRBV10-2 and TRBJ1-5; D gene uncertain. CDR1 and CDR2 from the germline V gene are WSHSY and SAAADI. The CDR3 extends over 15 amino acids. The V end lost 2 bases, the J end lost 0 bases, and 8 bases lay between the germline ends. CDR3 residues: CASSEVGDSNQPQHF. CDR3 in DNA: TGCGCCAGCAGTGAGGTCGGGGATAGCAATCAGCCCCAGCATTTT.

This chain links TRBV18 with TRBJ2-3; 7 nucleotides match TRBD1. The CDR3 loop spans 15 amino acids. Germline lookup yields CDR1 KGHSH and CDR2 LQKENI. After removal of 3 bases from V and 6 bases from J, the junction contained 9 bases not matched to a gene. CDR3 sequence (DNA): TGTGCCAGCTCACCCCGGGACAGACTGATGGATACGCAGTATTTT. Translating it yields CASSPRDRLMDTQYF.

The chain combines TRBV6-1 with TRBJ1-5, with 8 bases fitting TRBD1. Germline lookup yields CDR1 MNHNS and CDR2 SASEGT. This CDR3 spans 17 amino acids. Losses at the gene ends were 3 bases for V and 0 bases for J; bases not matched to a gene: 7. CDR3 in amino acids: CASSDYTGGHSNQPQHF. The CDR3 DNA sequence: TGTGCCAGCAGTGATTATACAGGGGGTCATAGCAATCAGCCCCAGCATTTT.

CDR3 nucleotide sequence: TGCAGCGTTGACGCAGCGGGGGGTTACAATGAGCAGTTCTTC. Amino acid sequence: CSVDAAGGYNEQFF. The chain employs TRBV29-1 and TRBJ2-1; 9 nucleotides match TRBD2. Germline-derived CDR1 and CDR2 are SQVTM and ANQGSEA. The trim removed 3 bases at V and 4 bases at J, leaving 4 bases unmatched. The CDR3 loop spans 14 amino acids.

This clonotype was recorded many times. V and J are TRBV12-3 or TRBV12-4 and TRBJ1-1; D gene uncertain. The CDR3 length is 13 residues. V gave up 3 bases and J gave up 11 bases, with 16 bases separating them. The CDR3 sequence is CASSFEHLSGAFF. The CDR3 coding sequence is TGTGCCAGCAGTTTTGAACACCTTTCGGGTGCTTTCTTT.

The sample holds a few counts of this clonotype. One end of the junction varies from germline; a read error may be responsible. This chain uses TRBV12-3 or TRBV12-4 with TRBJ2-2, with D perhaps TRBD1 or TRBD2 (6 bases each). The CDR3 is 18 amino acids. The CDR3, as DNA: TGTGCCAGCAACGGGTATAAGGGGGGAAGGCTCGTAGCCGGGGAGCTGATTTTT. This gives the protein CASNGYKGGRLVAGELIF.

The V and J genes are TRBV5-1 and TRBJ2-7; maybe TRBD2 (6 bases). V gave up 4 bases and J gave up 0 bases, with 14 bases separating them. The CDR3 runs 15 residues. Germline CDR1 SGHRS, CDR2 YFSETQ. CDR3 sequence: CASSPTDGSSYEQYF. DNA for the CDR3: TGCGCCAGCAGCCCCACGGACGGGAGCTCCTACGAGCAGTACTTC.

This clonotype has at least ten counts. The chain employs TRBV29-1 and TRBJ1-1, with 9 bases fitting TRBD1. The V gene end was trimmed by 6 bases and the J gene end by 5 bases; junction bases not matched to a gene: 7. The CDR3 spans 13 residues. Germline V gene sequence: CDR1 SQVTM, CDR2 ANQGSEA. The CDR3 nucleotides read TGCAGCGTCGAACAGGGGGCCTTGACTGAAGCTTTCTTT. Translation gives CSVEQGALTEAFF.

This clonotype was observed a handful of times. J is TRBJ1-4 and V is TRBV4-2; 7 bases match TRBD1. The CDR3 covers 16 residues. Germline CDR1 LGHNA, CDR2 YNFKEQ. Losses at the gene ends were 0 bases for V and 7 bases for J; bases not matched to a gene: 8. CDR3: CASSQDRGAGGEKLFF. The CDR3 DNA sequence: TGTGCCAGCAGCCAAGATCGTGGGGCAGGGGGTGAAAAACTGTTTTTT.

This chain joins TRBV12-3 or TRBV12-4 and TRBJ2-1; TRBD2 matches at 14 bases. The ends lost 4 bases at V and 9 bases at J; junction bases unmatched: 8. The CDR3 contains 16 residues. CDR3: CASSSTSGGAVGEQFF. CDR3 coding DNA: TGTGCCAGCAGTTCGACTAGCGGGGGGGCAGTCGGTGAGCAGTTCTTC.

At least ten counts were recorded for this clonotype. The rearrangement uses TRBV20-1 and TRBJ2-2, with D possibly being TRBD1 or TRBD2 (5 bases each). Looked up from germline, CDR1 is DFQATT and CDR2 is SNEGSKA (reference sequence). CDR3 length: 13 amino acids. Trimming stripped 6 bases from V and 7 bases from J, with 15 bases between. CDR3: CSAGPARGGELFF. DNA for the CDR3: TGCAGTGCCGGACCCGCGAGGGGCGGGGAGCTGTTTTTT.

This clonotype was counted at least ten times. V is TRBV10-1 and J is TRBJ2-3; D unclear. The CDR3 sequence is 15 residues long. With 3 bases removed from V and 1 base from J, the gap between germline ends came to 11 bases. Germline V CDR1 and CDR2: WNHNN, SYGVQD (reference sequence). The CDR3 sequence is CASSDKISGTDTQYF. CDR3 nucleotide sequence: TGCGCCAGCAGTGATAAAATAAGCGGCACAGATACGCAGTATTTT.

The gene calls are TRBV6-2 or TRBV6-3 and TRBJ2-2; D uncertain. Germline lookup yields CDR1 MNHEY and CDR2 SVGEGT. V dropped 6 bases and J dropped 5 bases, with 10 bases sitting between them. The CDR3 consists of 13 residues. CDR3 nucleotide sequence: TGTGCCAGCAGCCTCATTAGGACCGGGGAGCTGTTTTTT. Its translation is CASSLIRTGELFF.

The V call is TRBV9, the J call TRBJ2-1; 12 positions agree with TRBD2. The junction had 0 bases not matched to a gene; V was cut back by 1 base and J by 4 bases. CDR3 length: 15 residues. Germline V gene lookup returns CDR1 SGDLS and CDR2 YYNGEE. CDR3 nucleotides: TGTGCCAGCAGCGTACTAGCGGGAGGGTACAATGAGCAGTTCTTC. Its protein is CASSVLAGGYNEQFF.

In its sample, this clonotype was seen a few times. This sequence joins TRBV20-1 and TRBJ2-2, with TRBD1 as a possible D gene (6 bases). V dropped 5 bases and J dropped 7 bases, with 14 bases sitting between them. Germline assignment: CDR1 DFQATT and CDR2 SNEGSKA (reference sequence). The CDR3 spans 13 residues. CDR3 DNA sequence: TGCAGTGCTCGACAGGATGTGAACGGGGAGCTGTTTTTT. Protein: CSARQDVNGELFF.

This clonotype was seen more than once but under ten times. This rearrangement joins TRBV19 to TRBJ2-7, with TRBD1 matching 9 bases. The germline V gene has CDR1 LNHDA and CDR2 SQIVND (reference sequence). The CDR3 spans 15 residues. V lost 4 bases to trimming and J lost 2 bases; unmatched junction nucleotides: 6. CDR3 loop: CASSTGQGRTYEQYF. In nucleotides, the CDR3 is TGTGCCAGTAGTACCGGACAGGGGCGAACCTACGAGCAGTACTTC.

This clonotype was detected a few times. The chain links TRBV11-2 to TRBJ2-5, with 7 bases matching TRBD2. The V segment lost 2 bases and the J segment 5 bases; nucleotides outside the gene matches: 8. The CDR3 runs to 15 residues. Germline lookup yields CDR1 SGHAT and CDR2 FQNNGV. This CDR3 reads CASSLNSFGRETQYF. The CDR3 coding sequence is TGTGCCAGCAGCTTAAACTCATTCGGGAGGGAGACCCAGTACTTC.

This clonotype was detected a few times. V gene TRBV6-7 combines with J gene TRBJ2-4; a possible D gene is TRBD2 (5 bases). TRBV6-7 is an ORF for which the function is uncertain. The CDR3 is 13 amino acids. Trimming pared 7 bases from V and 9 bases from J, leaving 16 bases between. CDR3 in amino acids: CASKGCGYIIQYF. The CDR3, as DNA: TGTGCCAGCAAGGGCTGCGGGTATATCATTCAGTACTTC.

The table lists this clonotype with many counts. This chain uses TRBV12-3 or TRBV12-4 with TRBJ2-3; D remains ambiguous. The CDR3 contains 13 residues. V lost 0 bases and J 7 bases, leaving 8 bases between the germline ends. CDR3 loop: CASSLAQGYTQYF. CDR3 nucleotide sequence: TGTGCCAGCAGTTTAGCGCAAGGGTATACGCAGTATTTT.

This clonotype showed up just a few times. The chain recombines TRBV20-1 with TRBJ1-2; perhaps TRBD1 as D (5 bases). Trimming left V 3 bases short and J 8 bases short, with 19 bases between. This CDR3 has 14 residues. Germline CDR1 reads DFQATT; CDR2 reads SNEGSKA (reference sequence). CDR3: CSARLGGGGGGYTF. The CDR3 nucleotides are TGCAGTGCTAGGCTCGGGGGGGGAGGTGGCGGCTACACCTTC.

The V and J genes are TRBV24-1 and TRBJ2-4; 8 nucleotides align to TRBD1. With V trimmed by 3 bases and J by 0 bases, 6 bases remained unmatched. The CDR3 loop spans 17 amino acids. Germline loops: CDR1 KGHDR, CDR2 SFDVKD. DNA for the CDR3: TGTGCCACCAGTGATCAGACAGGGGCGCTAGCCAAAAACATTCAGTACTTC. This codes for CATSDQTGALAKNIQYF.

The CDR3 DNA follows: TGCAGTGCTAGGACCCTGGGAGCGGGAGGTTCCTACGAGCAGTACTTC. This encodes CSARTLGAGGSYEQYF. This sequence joins TRBV20-1 and TRBJ2-7, with 9 bases that match TRBD2. The CDR3 totals 16 residues. V lost 3 bases and J lost 1; bases outside the gene matches: 10. CDR1 DFQATT and CDR2 SNEGSKA come from the germline V gene (reference sequence).

Only a few counts were recorded for this clonotype. This chain links TRBV5-6 with TRBJ2-7; D gene unclear. The CDR3 is 16 amino acids. The germline V gene encodes CDR1 SGHDT and CDR2 YYEEEE. V lost 4 bases, J lost 3 bases, and 20 bases lay in between. CDR3 coding DNA: TGTGCCAGCAGCGGGTGGGGATTTATCTACGACTACGAGCAGTACTTC. Its protein product is CASSGWGFIYDYEQYF.

This clonotype was recorded many times. The chain joins TRBV12-3 or TRBV12-4 to TRBJ2-7; D gene ambiguous. Trimming shortened V by 2 bases and J by 5 bases, and 7 bases separated the two germline ends. The CDR3 runs to 12 residues. CDR3: CASSLIPHEQYF. CDR3 nucleotide sequence: TGTGCCAGCAGTTTAATCCCCCACGAGCAGTACTTC.

The chain has TRBV20-1 and TRBJ1-2; D uncertain. This CDR3 is 11 amino acids long. V was trimmed by 8 bases and J by 4 bases, leaving 11 bases between them. Germline V CDR1 and CDR2: DFQATT, SNEGSKA (reference sequence). CDR3 amino acids: CSPSPFYGYTF. Here the CDR3 DNA reads TGCAGTCCTTCCCCATTCTATGGCTACACCTTC.

The chain has TRBV5-1 and TRBJ2-3; D is undetermined. This CDR3 is built from 16 residues. Looked up from germline, CDR1 is SGHRS and CDR2 is YFSETQ. Trimming shortened V by 7 bases and J by 4 bases, and 22 bases separated the two germline ends. The CDR3 here is CASRLDPISSPDTQYF. The DNA for the CDR3 is TGCGCCAGCCGGCTAGACCCAATCTCAAGCCCAGATACGCAGTATTTT.